The clone carrying this T cell receptor (beta chain) was counted a single time. Generated by immunoSEQ multiplex PCR, the TCRdb table keeps only in-frame clones and is missing some. The data contain around 300,000 clones, 86% of them singletons. The data belong to a study of blood T cell repertoires in COVID-19. Self-reported history from a screening survey and questionnaire set each donor's cohort. The CDR3 extends over 17 amino acids. The V segment lost 3 bases and the J segment 4 bases; nucleotides outside the gene matches: 10. Germline V gene lookup returns CDR1 SGHRS and CDR2 YFSETQ. Material for sequencing was PBMCs or T cells enriched from blood (not recorded which). The origin of this receptor is a woman aged 18-29 years who had recovered from COVID-19. The chain is built from TRBV5-1 and TRBJ2-3; 11 nucleotides agree with TRBD2. Here the CDR3 DNA reads TGCGCCAGCAGCTCGATCCGTAGCGGGAGGGCCTCAGATACGCAGTATTTT. Encoded protein: CASSSIRSGRASDTQYF.